The 23 T cell receptor beta chains given below trace back to one sample, sequenced in a study of cytomegalovirus exposure and HLA in healthy donors. The primer mix had 60 Vbeta and 13 Jbeta primers. Sequenced by immunoSEQ multiplex PCR; TCRdb stores in-frame clones only, minus some. The profile shows about 95,000 clones, 81% of them singletons. Sample: PBMCs. These receptors came from a woman between 65 and 79 years old in good health and CMV-seropositive.

The chain is built from TRBV30 and TRBJ1-1; the match to TRBD1 covers 12 bases. The germline gives CDR1 GTSNPN, CDR2 SVGIG (reference sequence). The CDR3 contains 13 residues. CDR3 residues: CALHPGTGGTAFF. CDR3 DNA sequence: TGTGCATTGCACCCCGGGACAGGGGGCACAGCTTTCTTT.

The chain joins TRBV4-2 to TRBJ2-4; D is unclear. Germline V gene sequence: CDR1 LGHNA, CDR2 YNFKEQ. V lost 2 bases and J 8 bases, leaving 10 bases between the germline ends. The CDR3 spans 13 residues. In nucleotides, the CDR3 is TGTGCCAGCAGCCAAATCACAGTGGACATTCAGTACTTC. Protein sequence: CASSQITVDIQYF.

This chain joins TRBV2 and TRBJ2-3, with D tentatively TRBD2 (5 bases). This CDR3 has 13 residues. Trimming took off 7 bases at V and 1 base at J, with 9 bases between the two ends. CDR1 and CDR2 from the germline V gene are SNHLY and FYNNEI. The CDR3 DNA is TGTGCCAGCAAGGACTCCGGCACAGATACGCAGTATTTT. Translation: CASKDSGTDTQYF. The whole variable domain, filled in from reference TRBV2 and TRBJ2-3, reads EPEVTQTPSHQVTQMGQEVILRCVPISNHLYFYWYRQILGQKVEFLVSFYNNEISEKSEIFDDQFSVERPDGSNFTLKIRSTKLEDSAMYFCASKDSGTDTQYFGPGTRLTVL.

V is TRBV9 and J is TRBJ2-7; 12 nucleotides agree with TRBD2. J was trimmed by 6 bases and V by 4 bases; bases with no gene match: 11. CDR3 length: 16 residues. Germline CDR1 SGDLS, CDR2 YYNGEE. The CDR3 DNA reads as TGTGCCAGCAGCCCCGGGACTAGCGGGCCCGTTGGCGAGCAGTACTTC. Residues: CASSPGTSGPVGEQYF.

This clone was observed a handful of times. This sequence joins TRBV7-9 and TRBJ2-7; 8 bases fit TRBD2. The germline V gene has CDR1 SEHNR and CDR2 FQNEAQ (reference sequence). This CDR3 is 15 amino acids long. V dropped 5 bases and J dropped 4; count of bases not matched to a gene: 10. CDR3: CASSPPELAVYEQYF. For the CDR3, the DNA is TGTGCCAGCAGCCCCCCGGAACTAGCGGTTTACGAGCAGTACTTC.

The rearrangement joins TRBV11-2 to TRBJ2-7; D is possibly TRBD2 (6 bases). Trimming removed 1 base at V and 7 bases at J, with 20 bases between. This CDR3 spans 16 amino acids. The V gene's germline CDR1 is SGHAT and CDR2 FQNNGV. The CDR3 region is CASSLGSGASPGEQYF. CDR3 nucleotides: TGTGCCAGCAGCTTAGGTTCGGGAGCCTCACCTGGGGAGCAGTACTTC.

The V and J genes are TRBV6-1 and TRBJ1-1, with a tentative D call TRBD1 (6 bases). Trimming pared 6 bases from V and 4 bases from J, leaving 18 bases between. The CDR3 runs 15 residues. The germline gives CDR1 MNHNS, CDR2 SASEGT. The CDR3 bases are TGTGCCAGCAGGGGACCCCGGGGGGGCCCCACTGAAGCTTTCTTT. As protein: CASRGPRGGPTEAFF.

CDR3 protein: CASSESRSDGYTF. CDR3 nucleotides: TGTGCCAGCAGTGAGAGCAGGTCGGATGGCTACACCTTC. This rearrangement joins TRBV2 to TRBJ1-2, with D unclear. Trimming pared 3 bases from V and 6 bases from J, leaving 11 bases between. Per the germline V gene, CDR1 is SNHLY and CDR2 is FYNNEI. This CDR3 is 13 amino acids long.

Points on this clone: This specimen includes other DNA sequences encoding the same CDR3. The chain couples TRBV27 to TRBJ2-6; TRBD2 is a possible D gene (6 bases). V was cut by 3 bases and J by 3 bases, with 12 bases left in between. Looked up from germline, CDR1 is MNHEY and CDR2 is SMNVEV (reference sequence). CDR3 length equals 16 residues. The CDR3 sequence: CASSFGGVGGANVLTF. The CDR3, as DNA: TGTGCCAGCAGTTTTGGAGGGGTGGGTGGGGCCAACGTCCTGACTTTC.

Here the CDR3 reads CASSYYYGGNQPQHF. In nucleotides, the CDR3 is TGTGCCAGTTCCTACTACTACGGGGGCAATCAGCCCCAGCATTTT. The chain combines TRBV19 with TRBJ1-5; the D is unclear. The germline V and J ends were trimmed by 8 bases and 2 bases, with 16 bases remaining between them. The CDR3 covers 15 residues. Per the germline V gene, CDR1 is LNHDA and CDR2 is SQIVND (reference sequence).

About this clone: In the same sample, other DNA sequences code for this CDR3. CDR3 in DNA: TGCGCCAGCAGGCAGGCCTACGAGCAGTACTTC. It is translated as CASRQAYEQYF. This chain joins TRBV5-1 and TRBJ2-7; unclear D gene. V was clipped by 5 bases and J by 2 bases, with 5 bases between them. The CDR3 sequence is 11 residues long. Per the germline V gene, CDR1 is SGHRS and CDR2 is YFSETQ.

V usage is TRBV30 and J usage is TRBJ1-5; D not resolved. The germline V and J ends were trimmed by 2 bases and 3 bases, with 11 bases remaining between them. Germline CDR1 GTSNPN, CDR2 SVGIG (reference sequence). The CDR3 loop spans 14 amino acids. CDR3 sequence (DNA): TGTGCCTGGAGTTCCCTTAGTTACAATCAGCCCCAGCATTTT. Amino acids: CAWSSLSYNQPQHF. The whole variable domain, filled in from reference TRBV30 and TRBJ1-5, reads SQTIHQWPATLVQPVGSPLSLECTVEGTSNPNLYWYRQAAGRGLQLLFYSVGIGQISSEVPQNLSASRPQDRQFILSSKKLLLSDSGFYLCAWSSLSYNQPQHFGDGTRLSIL.

The chain couples TRBV9 to TRBJ1-2; 7 bases match TRBD1. CDR1 SGDLS and CDR2 YYNGEE come from the germline V gene. V shed 4 bases and J 8 bases; nucleotides not matched to a gene: 11. This CDR3 contains 14 residues. CDR3 sequence: CASSTTRQGVGYTF. The CDR3 DNA is TGTGCCAGCAGCACGACACGTCAGGGGGTCGGCTACACCTTC.

The V gene is TRBV27, the J gene TRBJ1-1; TRBD1 aligns across 8 bases. V dropped 5 bases and J dropped 0; count of bases not matched to a gene: 5. Germline values: CDR1 MNHEY, CDR2 SMNVEV (reference sequence). The CDR3 covers 15 residues. CDR3 protein: CASSPRTGLNTEAFF. Written as DNA, the CDR3 is TGTGCCAGCAGTCCAAGGACAGGGCTGAACACTGAAGCTTTCTTT.

The V call is TRBV5-1, the J call TRBJ2-3; 8 positions match TRBD1. In germline, CDR1 is SGHRS, CDR2 YFSETQ. This CDR3 contains 15 residues. Unmatched junction bases numbered 8, after V lost 7 bases and J lost 1 base. The CDR3 is CASREGTGGTDTQYF. CDR3 sequence (DNA): TGCGCCAGCCGAGAGGGGACAGGAGGCACAGATACGCAGTATTTT.

The rearrangement joins TRBV28 to TRBJ2-1; D possibly corresponds to TRBD2 (6 bases). The germline V gene encodes CDR1 MDHEN and CDR2 SYDVKM. V was clipped by 10 bases and J by 14 bases, with 21 bases between them. The CDR3 is 12 amino acids. The CDR3 coding sequence is TGTGCCACTGGGACTTCGGCCGTAAGTAAGTTCTTC. Its translation is CATGTSAVSKFF.

The table lists this clone with a count of one. For the CDR3, the DNA is TGCAGCGTTGAAACACAGGGGGATGGGGCCAACGTCCTGACTTTC. Translated: CSVETQGDGANVLTF. V usage is TRBV29-1 and J usage is TRBJ2-6, with 8 bases matching TRBD1. V was clipped by 2 bases and J by 3 bases; unmatched bases: 3. The CDR3 covers 15 residues. The V gene's germline CDR1 is SQVTM and CDR2 ANQGSEA. Looking up the rest from reference TRBV29-1 and TRBJ2-6 gives the full variable domain: SAVISQKPSRDICQRGTSLTIQCQVDSQVTMMFWYRQQPGQSLTLIATANQGSEATYESGFVIDKFPISRPNLTFSTLTVSNMSPEDSSIYLCSVETQGDGANVLTFGAGSRLTVL.

The chain has TRBV21-1 and TRBJ1-1; the table's D call, TRBD1, was not checked against the DNA. TRBV21-1 is reported as a pseudogene. This CDR3 is 15 amino acids long. The CDR3 region has the DNA TGTGCCAGCAGCAGTGAGACAGGGGGATGGACTGAAGCTTTCTTT. This sequence encodes CASSSETGGWTEAFF.

The CDR3 DNA sequence: TGTGCCAGACCTCCCCCGGGTAGGGGAGAGACCCAGTACTTC. Translation: CARPPPGRGETQYF. The chain employs TRBV5-3 and TRBJ2-5, with D perhaps TRBD1 (5 bases). TRBV5-3 is known as an ORF, though its function is uncertain. The CDR3 has 14 residues. Trimming took off 7 bases at V and 4 bases at J, with 17 bases between the two ends.

This clone has more than one count but fewer than ten. V is TRBV13 and J is TRBJ2-2, with TRBD1 identical over 8 bases. V was pared by 6 bases and J by 4 bases, with 10 bases of the junction left unmatched. Germline loops: CDR1 PRHDT, CDR2 FYEKMQ (reference sequence). CDR3 length: 16 amino acids. The CDR3 protein is CASRAPGTGFTGELFF. The CDR3 DNA follows: TGTGCCAGCAGGGCACCGGGGACAGGCTTCACCGGGGAGCTGTTTTTT.

V is TRBV7-2 and J is TRBJ2-1; D is perhaps TRBD1 (6 bases). The V and J ends lost 3 bases and 7 bases respectively, with 16 bases between them. Germline CDR1 is SGHTA and CDR2 is FQGNSA. CDR3 size: 15 residues. The CDR3 bases are TGTGCCAGCAGCTTGGGACCTAGCCAGGGGAATGAGCAGTTCTTC. As protein: CASSLGPSQGNEQFF.

The rearrangement uses TRBV30 and TRBJ2-7, with D maybe TRBD1 (5 bases). This CDR3 has 11 amino acids. The germline CDR1 and CDR2 sequences are GTSNPN and SVGIG (reference sequence). V shed 3 bases and J shed 2 bases, with 5 bases lying between them. CDR3 amino acids: CAWRQAYEQYF. The CDR3 DNA reads as TGTGCCTGGAGACAGGCCTACGAGCAGTACTTC.

The V and J genes are TRBV11-3 and TRBJ1-2, with 10 bases aligning to TRBD1. This CDR3 region has 14 residues. The germline CDR1 and CDR2 sequences are SGHNT and YENEEA. V gave up 1 base and J gave up 8 bases; unmatched junction bases: 4. As DNA, the CDR3 is TGTGCCAGCAGCTTAGTTAAGACAGGGGGCGGCTACACCTTC. Amino acid sequence: CASSLVKTGGGYTF.